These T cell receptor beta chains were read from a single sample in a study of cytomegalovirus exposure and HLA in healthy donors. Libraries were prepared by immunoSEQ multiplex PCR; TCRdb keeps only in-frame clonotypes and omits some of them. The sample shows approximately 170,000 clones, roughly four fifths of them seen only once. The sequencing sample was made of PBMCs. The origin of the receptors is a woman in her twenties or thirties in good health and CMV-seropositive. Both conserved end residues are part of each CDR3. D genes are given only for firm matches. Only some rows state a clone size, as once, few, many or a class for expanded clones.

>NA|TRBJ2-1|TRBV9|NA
CASSVEGGAYNEQFF
TGTGCCAGCAGCGTAGAAGGCGGTGCCTACAATGAGCAGTTCTTC
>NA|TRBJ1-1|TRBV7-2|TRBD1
CASRPGTGGLTEAFF
TGTGCCAGCAGACCAGGGACAGGGGGCTTGACTGAAGCTTTCTTT
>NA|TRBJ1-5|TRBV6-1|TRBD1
CASSTGGEPQHF
TGTGCCAGCAGTACAGGGGGAGAGCCCCAGCATTTT
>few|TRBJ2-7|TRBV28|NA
CASSLIRQPYEQYF
TGTGCCAGCAGTTTAATCAGACAACCCTACGAGCAGTACTTC
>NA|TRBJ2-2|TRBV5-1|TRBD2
CASSQRLAGAGELFF
TGCGCCAGCAGCCAAAGACTAGCTGGGGCCGGGGAGCTGTTTTTT
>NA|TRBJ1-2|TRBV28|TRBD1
CASSHYPRTGGLNGYTF
TGTGCCAGCAGCCACTACCCCCGGACAGGGGGTCTAAATGGCTACACCTTC
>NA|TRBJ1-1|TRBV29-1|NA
CSVEYRSLNPPNTEAFF
TGCAGCGTTGAATATCGCAGTTTGAACCCCCCGAACACTGAAGCTTTCTTT
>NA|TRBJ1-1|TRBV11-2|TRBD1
CASSLVGGETEAFF
TGTGCCAGCAGCTTAGTAGGGGGCGAGACTGAAGCTTTCTTT
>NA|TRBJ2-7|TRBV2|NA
CARPRGTRESYEQYF
TGTGCCAGGCCGAGAGGGACACGAGAATCCTACGAGCAGTACTTC
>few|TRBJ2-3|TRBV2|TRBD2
CASSYSGTTTDTQYF
TGTGCCAGCAGTTATTCCGGGACTACCACAGATACGCAGTATTTT